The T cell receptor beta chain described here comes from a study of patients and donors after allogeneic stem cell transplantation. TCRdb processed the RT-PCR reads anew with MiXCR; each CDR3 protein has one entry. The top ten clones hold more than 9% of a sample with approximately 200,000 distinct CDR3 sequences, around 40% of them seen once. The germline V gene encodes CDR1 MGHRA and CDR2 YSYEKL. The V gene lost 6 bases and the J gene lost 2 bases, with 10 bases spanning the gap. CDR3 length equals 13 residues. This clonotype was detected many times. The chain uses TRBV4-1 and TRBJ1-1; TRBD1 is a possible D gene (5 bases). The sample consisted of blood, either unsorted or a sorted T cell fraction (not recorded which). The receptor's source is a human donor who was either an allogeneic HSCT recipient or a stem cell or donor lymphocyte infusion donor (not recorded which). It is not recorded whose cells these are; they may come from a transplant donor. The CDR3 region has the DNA TGCGCCAGCAGTTCGACAGATAACACTGAAGCTTTCTTT. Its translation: CASSSTDNTEAFF.